What follows describes a single T cell receptor (beta chain). Each participant's cohort was designated according to participant-reported clinical history. Sequencing was performed with immunoSEQ multiplex PCR; in TCRdb, only in-frame clones are kept and a portion is missing. The sample contains approximately 250,000 clones, more than 80% of which appear only once. This entry comes from a study of blood T cell repertoires in COVID-19. About the research overall: T cells, B-cell-depleted T cells, or PBMCs provided the cDNA or gDNA that served as material.

Germline V gene lookup returns CDR1 SGHTA and CDR2 FQGTGA. V trimming: 3 bases; J trimming: 7 bases; junction bases outside the gene matches: 5. The CDR3 is 14 residues long. Sequenced: PBMCs or T cells enriched from blood (not recorded which). The rearrangement uses TRBV7-3 and TRBJ2-1; the match to TRBD2 covers 8 bases. The receptor was derived from a woman aged 30 to 39 with acute COVID-19. CDR3 sequence: CASSFGSGINEQFF. The CDR3 nucleotides read TGTGCCAGCAGCTTCGGTAGCGGGATAAATGAGCAGTTCTTC.